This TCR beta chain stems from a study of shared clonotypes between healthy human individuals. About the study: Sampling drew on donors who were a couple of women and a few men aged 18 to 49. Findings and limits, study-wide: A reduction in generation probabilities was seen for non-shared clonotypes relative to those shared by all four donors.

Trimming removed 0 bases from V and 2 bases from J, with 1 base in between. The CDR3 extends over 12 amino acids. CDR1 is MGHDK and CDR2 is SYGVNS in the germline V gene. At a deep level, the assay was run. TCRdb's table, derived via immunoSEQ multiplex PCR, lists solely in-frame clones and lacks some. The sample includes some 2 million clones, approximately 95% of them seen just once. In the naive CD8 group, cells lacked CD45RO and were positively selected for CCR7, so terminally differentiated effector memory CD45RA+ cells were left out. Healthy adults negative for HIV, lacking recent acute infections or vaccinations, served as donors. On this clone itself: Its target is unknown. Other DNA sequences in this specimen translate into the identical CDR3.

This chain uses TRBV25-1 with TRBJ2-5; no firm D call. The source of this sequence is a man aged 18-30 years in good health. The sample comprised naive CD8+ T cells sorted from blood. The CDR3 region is CASSEYQETQYF. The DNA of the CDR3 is TGTGCCAGCAGTGAATATCAAGAGACCCAGTACTTC.